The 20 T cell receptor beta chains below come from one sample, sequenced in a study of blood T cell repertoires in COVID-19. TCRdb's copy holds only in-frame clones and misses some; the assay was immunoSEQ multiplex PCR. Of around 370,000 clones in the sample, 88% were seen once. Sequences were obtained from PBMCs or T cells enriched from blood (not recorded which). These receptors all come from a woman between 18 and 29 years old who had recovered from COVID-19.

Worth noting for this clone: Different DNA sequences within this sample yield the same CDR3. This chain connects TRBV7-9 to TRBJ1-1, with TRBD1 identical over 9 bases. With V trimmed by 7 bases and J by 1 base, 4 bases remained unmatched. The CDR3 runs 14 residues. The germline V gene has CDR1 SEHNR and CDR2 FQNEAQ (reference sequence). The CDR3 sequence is CASTPDRGNTEAFF. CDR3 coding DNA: TGTGCCAGCACCCCGGACAGGGGGAACACTGAAGCTTTCTTT.

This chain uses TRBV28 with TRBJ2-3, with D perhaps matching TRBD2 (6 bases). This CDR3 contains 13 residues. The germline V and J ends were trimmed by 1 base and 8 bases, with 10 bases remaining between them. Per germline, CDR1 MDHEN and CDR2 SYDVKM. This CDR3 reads CASSLSDGGTQYF. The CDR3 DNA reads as TGTGCCAGCAGTTTATCCGACGGGGGTACGCAGTATTTT.

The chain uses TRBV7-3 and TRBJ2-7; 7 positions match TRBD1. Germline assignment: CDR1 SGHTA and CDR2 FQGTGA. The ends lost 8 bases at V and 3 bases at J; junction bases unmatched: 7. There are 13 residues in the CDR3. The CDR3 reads CASGQGQNYEQYF. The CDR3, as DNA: TGTGCCAGCGGGCAGGGACAGAACTACGAGCAGTACTTC.

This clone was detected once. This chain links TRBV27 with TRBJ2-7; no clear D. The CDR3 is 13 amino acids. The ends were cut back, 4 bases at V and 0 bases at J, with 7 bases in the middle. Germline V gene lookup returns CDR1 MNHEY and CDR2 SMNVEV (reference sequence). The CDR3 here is CASSWQASYEQYF. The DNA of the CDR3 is TGTGCCAGCAGTTGGCAGGCCTCCTACGAGCAGTACTTC.

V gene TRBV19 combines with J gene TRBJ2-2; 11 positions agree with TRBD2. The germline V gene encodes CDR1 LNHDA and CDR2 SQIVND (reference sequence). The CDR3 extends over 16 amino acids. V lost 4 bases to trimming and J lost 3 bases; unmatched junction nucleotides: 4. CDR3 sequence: CASSKRSGGDTGELFF. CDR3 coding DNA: TGTGCCAGTAGTAAACGTAGCGGGGGGGACACCGGGGAGCTGTTTTTT. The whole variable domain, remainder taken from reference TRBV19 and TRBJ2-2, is DGGITQSPKYLFRKEGQNVTLSCEQNLNHDAMYWYRQDPGQGLRLIYYSQIVNDFQKGDIAEGYSVSREKKESFPLTVTSAQKNPTAFYLCASSKRSGGDTGELFFGEGSRLTVL.

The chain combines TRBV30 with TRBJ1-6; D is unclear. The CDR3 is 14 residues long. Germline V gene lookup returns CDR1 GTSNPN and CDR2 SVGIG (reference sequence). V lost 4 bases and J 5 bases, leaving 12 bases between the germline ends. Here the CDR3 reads CAWIHRGNNSPLHF. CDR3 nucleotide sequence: TGTGCCTGGATACACCGGGGAAATAATTCACCCCTCCACTTT.

The CDR3 DNA reads as TGTGCCAGCAGCGGGACACGAAGCTCTGGAAACACCATATATTTT. Its protein product is CASSGTRSSGNTIYF. This chain connects TRBV9 to TRBJ1-3; TRBD1 is a possible D gene (5 bases). Trimming pared 3 bases from V and 0 bases from J, leaving 10 bases between. CDR3 length: 15 amino acids. Germline V gene lookup returns CDR1 SGDLS and CDR2 YYNGEE.

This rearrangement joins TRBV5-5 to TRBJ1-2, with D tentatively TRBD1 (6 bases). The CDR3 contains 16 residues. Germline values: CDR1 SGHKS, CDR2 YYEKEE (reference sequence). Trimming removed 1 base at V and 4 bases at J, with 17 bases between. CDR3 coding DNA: TGTGCCAGCAGCTTGCCACTAAGGACAGTATCCTATGGCTACACCTTC. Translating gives CASSLPLRTVSYGYTF.

The chain's CDR3 is CASSSGQGSGNEQFF. CDR3 bases: TGTGCCAGCAGTTCGGGACAGGGTAGCGGCAATGAGCAGTTCTTC. The rearrangement uses TRBV27 and TRBJ2-1, with 9 bases fitting TRBD1. Germline assignment: CDR1 MNHEY and CDR2 SMNVEV (reference sequence). V was pared by 4 bases and J by 6 bases, with 7 bases of the junction left unmatched. The CDR3 spans 15 residues.

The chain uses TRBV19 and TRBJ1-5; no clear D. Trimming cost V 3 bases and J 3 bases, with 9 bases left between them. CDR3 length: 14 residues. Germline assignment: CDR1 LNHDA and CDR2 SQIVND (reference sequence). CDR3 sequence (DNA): TGTGCCAGTAGTATTTTGCAGTCCAATCAGCCCCAGCATTTT. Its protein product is CASSILQSNQPQHF.

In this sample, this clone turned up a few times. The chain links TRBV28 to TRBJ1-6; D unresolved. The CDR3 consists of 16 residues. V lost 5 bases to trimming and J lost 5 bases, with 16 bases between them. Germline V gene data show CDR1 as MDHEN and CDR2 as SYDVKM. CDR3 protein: CASSPPLTTNNSPLHF. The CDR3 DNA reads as TGTGCCAGCAGTCCCCCCCTGACAACCAATAATTCACCCCTCCACTTT.

For the CDR3, the DNA is TGCGCCAGCAGCAGTAGCGGGGGGGCTGACACCGGGGAGCTGTTTTTT. Translated: CASSSSGGADTGELFF. The rearrangement links TRBV5-1 to TRBJ2-2, with 11 bases fitting TRBD2. The CDR3 consists of 16 residues. CDR1 is SGHRS, CDR2 YFSETQ, per germline. V lost 4 bases to trimming and J lost 3 bases; unmatched junction nucleotides: 5.

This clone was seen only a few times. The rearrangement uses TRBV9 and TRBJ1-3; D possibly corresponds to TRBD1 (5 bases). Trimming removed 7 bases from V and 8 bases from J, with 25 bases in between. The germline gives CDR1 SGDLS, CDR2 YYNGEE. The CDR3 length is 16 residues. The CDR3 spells CASGDTGLIKGDTIYF. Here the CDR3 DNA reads TGTGCCAGCGGTGATACGGGACTTATCAAAGGGGACACCATATATTTT.

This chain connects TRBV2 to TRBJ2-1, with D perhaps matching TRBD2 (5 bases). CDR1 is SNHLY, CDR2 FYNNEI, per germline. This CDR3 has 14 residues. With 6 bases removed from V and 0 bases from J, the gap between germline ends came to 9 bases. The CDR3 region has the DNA TGTGCCAGCAGAATCCGGGACTCCTACAATGAGCAGTTCTTC. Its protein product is CASRIRDSYNEQFF.

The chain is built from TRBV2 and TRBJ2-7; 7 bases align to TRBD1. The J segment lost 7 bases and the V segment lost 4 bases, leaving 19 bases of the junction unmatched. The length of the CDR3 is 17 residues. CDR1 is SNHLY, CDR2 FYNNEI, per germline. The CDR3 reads CASSVKGLGRGSSEQYF. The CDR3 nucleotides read TGTGCCAGCAGTGTTAAAGGGTTAGGCAGGGGGTCGAGTGAGCAGTACTTC.

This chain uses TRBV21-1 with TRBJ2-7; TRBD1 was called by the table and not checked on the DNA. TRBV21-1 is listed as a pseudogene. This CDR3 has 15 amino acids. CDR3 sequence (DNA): TGTGCCAGGGGATCAGGACAAATTTTTCTCTACGAGCAGTACTTC. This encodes CARGSGQIFLYEQYF.

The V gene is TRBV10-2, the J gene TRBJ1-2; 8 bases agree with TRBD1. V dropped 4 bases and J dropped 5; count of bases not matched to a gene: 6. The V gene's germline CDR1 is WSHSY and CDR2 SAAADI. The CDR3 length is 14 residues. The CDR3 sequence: CASSVDRARYGYTF. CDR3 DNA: TGCGCCAGCAGTGTGGACAGGGCTAGGTATGGCTACACCTTC.

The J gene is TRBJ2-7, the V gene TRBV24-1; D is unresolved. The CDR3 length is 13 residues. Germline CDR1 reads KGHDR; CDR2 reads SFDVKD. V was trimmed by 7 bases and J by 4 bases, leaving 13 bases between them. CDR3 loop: CATRAVNGYEQYF. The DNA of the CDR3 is TGTGCCACCAGGGCGGTAAACGGTTACGAGCAGTACTTC.

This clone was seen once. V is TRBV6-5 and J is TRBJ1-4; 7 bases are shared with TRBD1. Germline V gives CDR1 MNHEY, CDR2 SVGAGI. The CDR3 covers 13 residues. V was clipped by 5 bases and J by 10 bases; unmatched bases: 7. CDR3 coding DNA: TGTGCCAGCAGTACCAACAGGGGCGGAAAACTGTTTTTT. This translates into CASSTNRGGKLFF.

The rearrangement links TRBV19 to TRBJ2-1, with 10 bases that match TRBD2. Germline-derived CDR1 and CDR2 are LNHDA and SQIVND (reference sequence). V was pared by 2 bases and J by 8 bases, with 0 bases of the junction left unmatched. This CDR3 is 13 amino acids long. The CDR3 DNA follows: TGTGCCAGTAGTATAAGCGGGAGGGATGAGCAGTTCTTC. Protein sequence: CASSISGRDEQFF. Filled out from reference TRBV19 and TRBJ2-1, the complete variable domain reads DGGITQSPKYLFRKEGQNVTLSCEQNLNHDAMYWYRQDPGQGLRLIYYSQIVNDFQKGDIAEGYSVSREKKESFPLTVTSAQKNPTAFYLCASSISGRDEQFFGPGTRLTVL.